One and the same sample provided the 18 T cell receptor beta chains below, sequenced in a study of cytomegalovirus exposure and HLA in healthy donors. This PCR relied on a set of 60 Vbeta primers and 13 Jbeta primers. The repertoire was sequenced with immunoSEQ multiplex PCR; TCRdb's copy has only in-frame clones and lacks some. The table lists 200,000 or so clones, 81% of them singletons. The specimen sequenced was PBMCs. These receptors all stem from a man in his fifties or sixties in good health and CMV-seronegative.

J is TRBJ2-6 and V is TRBV18; no clear D. Trimming stripped 3 bases from V and 3 bases from J, with 15 bases between. Germline lookup yields CDR1 KGHSH and CDR2 LQKENI. The length of the CDR3 is 17 residues. DNA for the CDR3: TGTGCCAGCTCACCTCCCACAGCCGTCCGTGGGGCCAACGTCCTGACTTTC. Its protein is CASSPPTAVRGANVLTF.

This chain uses TRBV10-3 with TRBJ2-7; 7 bases agree with TRBD1. The CDR3 sequence is 15 residues long. J gave up 2 bases and V 6 bases, and 10 bases lay outside the gene matches. Per the germline V gene, CDR1 is ENHRY and CDR2 is SYGVKD. CDR3 in amino acids: CAIREDRLPPYEQYF. DNA for the CDR3: TGTGCCATCAGGGAGGACAGGCTACCACCCTACGAGCAGTACTTC.

This clone occurred a few times. The genes are TRBV27 and TRBJ2-7; the match to TRBD2 covers 8 bases. Germline V lookup: CDR1 MNHEY, CDR2 SMNVEV (reference sequence). The CDR3 totals 13 residues. The trim removed 5 bases at V and 2 bases at J, leaving 2 bases unmatched. CDR3: CASSRGGPYEQYF. The CDR3 DNA is TGTGCCAGCAGTCGGGGGGGGCCCTACGAGCAGTACTTC.

The chain carries TRBV5-1 and TRBJ2-2, with TRBD2 identical over 8 bases. This CDR3 is built from 15 residues. The ends lost 0 bases at V and 5 bases at J; junction bases unmatched: 3. CDR1 and CDR2 (germline): SGHRS, YFSETQ. The CDR3 nucleotides read TGCGCCAGCAGCTTGGACCGGGGGGGGACCGGGGAGCTGTTTTTT. The encoded protein is CASSLDRGGTGELFF.

The chain has TRBV30 and TRBJ2-1; D is perhaps TRBD1 (5 bases). The CDR3 length is 15 residues. Germline values: CDR1 GTSNPN, CDR2 SVGIG (reference sequence). V was trimmed by 0 bases and J by 7 bases, leaving 16 bases between them. The CDR3 region has the DNA TGTGCCTGGAGTGTATTAGGGGTGGGATATAATGAGCAGTTCTTC. Its translation: CAWSVLGVGYNEQFF.

This chain joins TRBV7-9 and TRBJ1-6; TRBD1 might be the D (5 bases). V gave up 9 bases and J gave up 3 bases, with 15 bases separating them. The CDR3 runs 15 residues. Germline V lookup: CDR1 SEHNR, CDR2 FQNEAQ (reference sequence). CDR3 nucleotides: TGTGCCAGGGGGACTCCGGGGGGCTATAATTCACCCCTCCACTTT. Its translation is CARGTPGGYNSPLHF.

The rearrangement uses TRBV4-1 and TRBJ1-6; no clear D. The germline V gene encodes CDR1 MGHRA and CDR2 YSYEKL. Trimming left V 4 bases short and J 5 bases short, with 3 bases between. CDR3 length: 12 amino acids. CDR3 sequence (DNA): TGCGCCAGCAGCCCAAATAATTCACCCCTCCACTTT. Amino acid sequence: CASSPNNSPLHF.

The chain carries TRBV29-1 and TRBJ2-7, with TRBD1 identical over 7 bases. Per the germline V gene, CDR1 is SQVTM and CDR2 is ANQGSEA. This CDR3 comprises 14 residues. J lost 2 bases, V lost 6 bases, and 10 bases had no gene match. DNA for the CDR3: TGCAGCGTATACTCCGGGACAGCGCCCTACGAGCAGTACTTC. Translating it yields CSVYSGTAPYEQYF.

This clone appeared once. The chain couples TRBV5-1 to TRBJ2-5, with 7 bases identical to TRBD2. The length of the CDR3 is 14 residues. With 9 bases clipped from V and 5 bases from J, the junction kept 13 bases outside the gene matches. Germline CDR1 reads SGHRS; CDR2 reads YFSETQ. The CDR3 protein is CATRSTSLQETQYF. The DNA for the CDR3 is TGCGCCACTCGGTCGACTAGCCTCCAGGAGACCCAGTACTTC.

This chain connects TRBV6-5 to TRBJ2-1; D gene uncertain. Germline lookup yields CDR1 MNHEY and CDR2 SVGAGI. The CDR3 runs 15 residues. V gave up 4 bases and J gave up 5 bases, with 15 bases separating them. CDR3 DNA: TGTGCCAGCAGTTCTCCACGCCACACAAACAATGAGCAGTTCTTC. Its protein product is CASSSPRHTNNEQFF.

The rearrangement uses TRBV6-5 and TRBJ1-5; D gene unclear. The CDR3 runs to 14 residues. CDR1 and CDR2 from the germline V gene are MNHEY and SVGAGI. V lost 0 bases and J lost 7, with 10 bases in between. In DNA form, the CDR3 reads TGTGCCAGCAGTTACTCGAGGGATGGACAGCCCCAGCATTTT. Amino acid sequence: CASSYSRDGQPQHF.

The V and J genes are TRBV19 and TRBJ1-5; TRBD1 might be the D (5 bases). From germline, CDR1 is LNHDA and CDR2 SQIVND (reference sequence). Trimming stripped 1 base from V and 4 bases from J, with 11 bases between. The CDR3 runs to 15 residues. CDR3 nucleotide sequence: TGTGCCAGTAGTATAGGGCAGGGCTGGAATCAGCCCCAGCATTTT. This encodes CASSIGQGWNQPQHF.

In regard to this clone: The junction shows a germline mismatch at one end, possibly a read error. The V and J genes are TRBV7-7 and TRBJ2-2; TRBD1 matches 10 bases. CDR3 length: 15 residues. Germline V gives CDR1 SSHAT, CDR2 FNYEAQ (reference sequence). CDR3 bases: TGTGCTAGCAGCCCGGACAGGGGGGACACCGGGGAGCTGTTTTTT. As protein: CASSPDRGDTGELFF.

The chain couples TRBV7-2 to TRBJ2-7, with 10 bases that match TRBD1. The germline CDR1 and CDR2 sequences are SGHTA and FQGNSA. V shed 5 bases, J shed 4 bases, and the junction held 8 bases outside the gene matches. The CDR3 sequence is 15 residues long. The CDR3 is CASSTTGTGAYEQYF. CDR3 coding DNA: TGTGCCAGCAGCACGACCGGGACAGGGGCTTACGAGCAGTACTTC.

The V gene is TRBV13, the J gene TRBJ1-4; a possible D gene is TRBD1 (6 bases). V lost 2 bases, J lost 5 bases, and 18 bases lay in between. The germline CDR1 and CDR2 sequences are PRHDT and FYEKMQ (reference sequence). The CDR3 extends over 17 amino acids. CDR3 DNA: TGTGCCAGCAGCTTACGTACAGGGAGTAGGCGGAATGAAAAACTGTTTTTT. Residues: CASSLRTGSRRNEKLFF.

This clone was seen more than once but under ten times. V is TRBV6-4 and J is TRBJ2-3, with 7 bases that match TRBD2. Germline CDR1 and CDR2: MRHNA and SNTAGT. J gave up 5 bases and V 5 bases, and 4 bases lay outside the gene matches. The CDR3 spans 13 residues. The CDR3 nucleotides are TGTGCCAGCAGTCCCCAGCGGGGAGATACGCAGTATTTT. Translated, it gives CASSPQRGDTQYF.

With respect to this clone: Other nucleotide sequences from this sample produce the same CDR3. The rearrangement joins TRBV6-6 to TRBJ1-4; D ambiguous. CDR1 is MNHNY, CDR2 SVGAGI, per germline (reference sequence). The ends were cut back, 5 bases at V and 1 base at J, with 14 bases in the middle. The CDR3 covers 16 residues. The DNA for the CDR3 is TGTGCCAGCAGTCCGGCGGGGATTGGAACTAATGAAAAACTGTTTTTT. This encodes CASSPAGIGTNEKLFF.

A single count supports this clone. The chain links TRBV6-5 to TRBJ2-7, with 7 nucleotides matching TRBD1. There are 14 residues in the CDR3. After removal of 6 bases from V and 4 bases from J, the junction contained 9 bases not matched to a gene. The germline V gene has CDR1 MNHEY and CDR2 SVGAGI. CDR3 nucleotides: TGTGCCAGCAGACTGGACAGGTCACGATACGAGCAGTACTTC. The encoded protein is CASRLDRSRYEQYF.